What follows are 11 T cell receptor beta chains derived from one specimen sequenced in a study of blood T cell repertoires in COVID-19. Only in-frame clones appear in the TCRdb table, and some are missing; sequencing was by immunoSEQ multiplex PCR. The sample has 250,000 to 350,000 clones, approximately 85% seen once. The material sequenced was PBMCs or T cells enriched from blood (not recorded which). Receptor source: a woman aged 25 to 39 who had recovered from COVID-19.

The chain recombines TRBV10-3 with TRBJ2-3, with TRBD2 matching over 12 bases. CDR3 length: 14 residues. In germline, CDR1 is ENHRY, CDR2 SYGVKD. V shed 6 bases and J 4 bases; nucleotides not matched to a gene: 2. The CDR3 sequence is CAIRASGRADTQYF. CDR3 sequence (DNA): TGTGCCATCAGAGCTAGCGGGAGGGCAGATACGCAGTATTTT.

The rearrangement uses TRBV13 and TRBJ2-7; D gene unclear. V shed 6 bases and J shed 2 bases, with 26 bases lying between them. From germline, CDR1 is PRHDT and CDR2 FYEKMQ (reference sequence). The CDR3 extends over 18 amino acids. CDR3 nucleotide sequence: TGTGCCAGCAGTGTTAGCACCCGACTTTCAAACTTAACCTACGAGCAGTACTTC. Its translation is CASSVSTRLSNLTYEQYF. The whole variable domain, filled in from reference TRBV13 and TRBJ2-7, reads AAGVIQSPRHLIKEKRETATLKCYPIPRHDTVYWYQQGPGQDPQFLISFYEKMQSDKGSIPDRFSAQQFSDYHSELNMSSLELGDSALYFCASSVSTRLSNLTYEQYFGPGTRLTVT.

The V call is TRBV10-3, the J call TRBJ2-7; a weak D match, TRBD2 (7 bases). Trimming left V 0 bases short and J 7 bases short, with 16 bases between. CDR1 ENHRY and CDR2 SYGVKD come from the germline V gene. The length of the CDR3 is 15 residues. The CDR3 DNA reads as TGTGCCATCAGTGAGTCGGGGGGGCCCAACAGGGAGCAGTACTTC. It is translated as CAISESGGPNREQYF.

The rearrangement uses TRBV14 and TRBJ2-2, with a possible D match to TRBD2 (6 bases). Deletions cut 0 bases from V and 6 bases from J, with 14 bases between. Germline assignment: CDR1 SGHDN and CDR2 FVKESK. The CDR3 totals 16 residues. This CDR3 reads CASSQERSSGSGELFF. CDR3 DNA: TGTGCCAGCAGCCAAGAAAGGTCAAGCGGGTCCGGGGAGCTGTTTTTT.

In its sample, this clone was seen once. This chain connects TRBV19 to TRBJ2-1, with 7 bases identical to TRBD2. Unmatched junction bases numbered 10, after V lost 5 bases and J lost 15 bases. This CDR3 is built from 12 residues. Germline V gene sequence: CDR1 LNHDA, CDR2 SQIVND (reference sequence). CDR3 sequence: CASSGLGGRSFF. For the CDR3, the DNA is TGTGCCAGTAGTGGTCTGGGAGGGAGGTCGTTCTTC.

The chain links TRBV10-2 to TRBJ2-3; 9 bases are a match to TRBD2. The CDR3 extends over 15 amino acids. The V and J ends lost 5 bases and 2 bases, in that order; junction bases with no gene match: 5. Germline V CDR1 and CDR2: WSHSY, SAAADI. The CDR3 coding sequence is TGCGCCAGCAGTTTAGCGGGGGTATTCACAGATACGCAGTATTTT. Amino acid sequence: CASSLAGVFTDTQYF.

The chain uses TRBV6-5 and TRBJ2-2; TRBD1 is a possible D gene (6 bases). Trimming shortened V by 2 bases and J by 1 base, and 11 bases separated the two germline ends. In germline, CDR1 is MNHEY, CDR2 SVGAGI. The CDR3 has 16 residues. The CDR3 DNA reads as TGTGCCAGCAGTTACGGTGAGGGACAGAACACCGGGGAGCTGTTTTTT. Translating it yields CASSYGEGQNTGELFF.

The chain employs TRBV5-1 and TRBJ2-3, with D perhaps TRBD2 (6 bases). The CDR3 spans 14 residues. Looked up from germline, CDR1 is SGHRS and CDR2 is YFSETQ. V lost 2 bases, J lost 3 bases, and 10 bases lay in between. In DNA form, the CDR3 reads TGCGCCAGCAGCTTTGGCGGGGTTACAGATACGCAGTATTTT. It translates to CASSFGGVTDTQYF.

A remark on this clone: Other DNA sequences of this sample code for an identical CDR3. The V gene is TRBV27, the J gene TRBJ2-3; 11 positions match TRBD1. The CDR3 is 15 amino acids. After removal of 10 bases from V and 3 bases from J, the junction contained 9 bases not matched to a gene. Germline V lookup: CDR1 MNHEY, CDR2 SMNVEV (reference sequence). The CDR3, as DNA: TGTGCCACCTACTTAGGGACAGGGGGAACAGATACGCAGTATTTT. It specifies CATYLGTGGTDTQYF.

Regarding this clone: One end of the junction is discordant with germline, which a read error may explain. The V gene is TRBV6-1, the J gene TRBJ1-2; D is perhaps TRBD1 (6 bases). The CDR3 consists of 12 residues. Germline values: CDR1 MNHNS, CDR2 SASEGT. In DNA, the CDR3 is TGTGCCAGCACTGAAGGGGGACTTGGCTACACCTTC. Residues: CASTEGGLGYTF.

In regard to this clone: Other DNA variants within this sample encode the same CDR3. The rearrangement joins TRBV28 to TRBJ2-2, with D uncertain. The CDR3 runs to 12 residues. V was clipped by 4 bases and J by 4 bases, with 4 bases between them. The V gene's germline CDR1 is MDHEN and CDR2 SYDVKM. The CDR3: CASSSGTGELFF. The DNA for the CDR3 is TGTGCCAGCAGTTCCGGCACCGGGGAGCTGTTTTTT.